The next 27 T cell receptor beta chains were all read from a single sample in a study of OX40 agonist ivuxolimab in advanced cancers. Libraries were prepared by immunoSEQ multiplex PCR; TCRdb keeps only in-frame clonotypes and omits some of them. The sample consists of 60,000 or so clones, around 88% of them appearing once. Sequences were derived from CD4+ or CD8+ T cells sorted from blood, sampled in a trial of the OX40 agonist ivuxolimab. Receptors were obtained from an adult with an advanced solid tumor such as melanoma, head and neck, liver or kidney cancer.

The chain employs TRBV9 and TRBJ2-2, with D unclear. This CDR3 is built from 14 residues. The V end lost 0 bases, the J end lost 1 base, and 4 bases lay between the germline ends. Per germline, CDR1 SGDLS and CDR2 YYNGEE. CDR3 sequence reads: CASSVAENTGELFF. The CDR3 DNA sequence: TGTGCCAGCAGCGTAGCAGAGAACACCGGGGAGCTGTTTTTT.

V usage is TRBV5-4 and J usage is TRBJ1-1; D perhaps matches TRBD1 (6 bases). The CDR3 spans 15 residues. V was cut by 0 bases and J by 0 bases, with 9 bases left in between. Looked up from germline, CDR1 is SGHNT and CDR2 is YYREEE (reference sequence). CDR3 sequence (DNA): TGTGCCAGCAGCTTGGAGGGACACCTGAACACTGAAGCTTTCTTT. Translated: CASSLEGHLNTEAFF. Complete variable domain (other parts from reference TRBV5-4 and TRBJ1-1): ETGVTQSPTHLIKTRGQQVTLRCSSQSGHNTVSWYQQALGQGPQFIFQYYREEENGRGNFPPRFSGLQFPNYSSELNVNALELDDSALYLCASSLEGHLNTEAFFGQGTRLTVV.

V usage is TRBV4-3 and J usage is TRBJ2-5; D is uncertain. Germline V gene lookup returns CDR1 LGHNA and CDR2 YSLEER. V was cut by 3 bases and J by 4 bases, with 6 bases left in between. The CDR3 length is 12 residues. CDR3 amino acids: CASSQGGETQYF. The CDR3 bases are TGCGCCAGCAGCCAGGGCGGAGAGACCCAGTACTTC.

The sample holds many counts of this clone. This CDR3 is also generated by other DNA sequences in the sample. J is TRBJ1-2 and V is TRBV20-1, with D hard to call. The germline V and J ends were trimmed by 2 bases and 3 bases, with 4 bases remaining between them. This CDR3 is 11 amino acids long. Looked up from germline, CDR1 is DFQATT and CDR2 is SNEGSKA (reference sequence). Written as DNA, the CDR3 is TGCAGTGCTAGACCGGACTATGGCTACACCTTC. Its translation: CSARPDYGYTF.

The chain is built from TRBV13 and TRBJ2-5; unclear D gene. Trimming stripped 5 bases from V and 4 bases from J, with 20 bases between. The CDR3 has 16 amino acids. Germline V gene sequence: CDR1 PRHDT, CDR2 FYEKMQ (reference sequence). DNA for the CDR3: TGTGCCAGCAGCCGCAGGAATAAGGGCCCGGGAGAGACCCAGTACTTC. It codes for CASSRRNKGPGETQYF.

This rearrangement joins TRBV2 to TRBJ2-6; D not resolved. The germline V gene encodes CDR1 SNHLY and CDR2 FYNNEI. This CDR3 region has 14 residues. Between the trimmed V and J ends, which lost 8 bases and 3 bases, there was a span of 11 bases. Here the CDR3 reads CASEGSFGANVLTF. The DNA of the CDR3 is TGTGCCAGCGAAGGTTCTTTTGGGGCCAACGTCCTGACTTTC.

The rearrangement uses TRBV7-9 and TRBJ1-2; 8 positions match TRBD1. Germline loops: CDR1 SEHNR, CDR2 FQNEAQ (reference sequence). CDR3 length equals 14 residues. Trimming took 5 bases from V and 7 from J; bases not matched to a gene: 9. The CDR3 reads CASSDTLDRAGYTF. The CDR3 DNA reads TGTGCCAGCAGCGATACCTTGGACAGGGCTGGCTACACCTTC.

V gene TRBV10-3 combines with J gene TRBJ2-1; 8 nucleotides match TRBD1. J gave up 7 bases and V 3 bases, and 8 bases lay outside the gene matches. The CDR3 is 15 residues long. The germline CDR1 and CDR2 sequences are ENHRY and SYGVKD. The CDR3 sequence: CAISDDRGLWNEQFF. CDR3 nucleotide sequence: TGTGCCATCAGTGATGACAGGGGATTGTGGAATGAGCAGTTCTTC.

V and J are TRBV27 and TRBJ2-1; 15 bases line up with TRBD2. Germline CDR1 reads MNHEY; CDR2 reads SMNVEV (reference sequence). The CDR3 is 19 amino acids. V dropped 11 bases and J dropped 1; count of bases not matched to a gene: 15. The CDR3 DNA is TGTGCCTCCACTCCAACCGGGACTAGCGGGGGGAGGTCCTACAATGAGCAGTTCTTC. Translation: CASTPTGTSGGRSYNEQFF.

This chain joins TRBV7-2 and TRBJ1-5; tentatively, D is TRBD1 (5 bases). CDR1 and CDR2 (germline): SGHTA, FQGNSA. The CDR3 extends over 15 amino acids. V gave up 4 bases and J gave up 6 bases, with 16 bases separating them. Here the CDR3 reads CASSSTGTWVQPQHF. The CDR3 nucleotides are TGTGCCAGCAGCTCAACCGGGACCTGGGTTCAGCCCCAGCATTTT.

Remarks on this clone: A read error may produce the germline difference seen at one junction end. The identical CDR3 is also encoded by other nucleotide sequences in the sample. The chain recombines TRBV28 with TRBJ1-2, with 8 bases fitting TRBD1. This CDR3 has 13 residues. Germline CDR1 and CDR2: MDHEN and SYDVKM. CDR3 protein: CASRDVRDRGYTF. CDR3 in DNA: TGCGCCAGCAGAGACGTTAGGGACAGGGGCTACACCTTC.

This rearrangement joins TRBV27 to TRBJ1-5; 11 bases line up with TRBD1. With V trimmed by 4 bases and J by 1 base, 9 bases remained unmatched. The CDR3 length is 18 residues. Germline CDR1 is MNHEY and CDR2 is SMNVEV (reference sequence). As DNA, the CDR3 is TGTGCCAGCAGTTCCTCCCGGGACAGGGGGATGAGCAATCAGCCCCAGCATTTT. Translating it yields CASSSSRDRGMSNQPQHF.

The V gene is TRBV7-8, the J gene TRBJ1-1, with 7 bases matching TRBD1. The CDR3 is 12 amino acids. V shed 5 bases and J 7 bases; nucleotides not matched to a gene: 4. The germline CDR1 and CDR2 sequences are SGHVS and FQNEAQ. DNA of the CDR3: TGTGCCAGCAGCGAGACAGGGAATGAAGCTTTCTTT. Its translation: CASSETGNEAFF.

This clone was counted a few times. This sequence joins TRBV29-1 and TRBJ2-1; 7 bases are a match to TRBD1. This CDR3 region has 14 residues. V shed 6 bases and J 1 base; nucleotides not matched to a gene: 6. CDR1 is SQVTM, CDR2 ANQGSEA, per germline. The CDR3 protein is CSVSPGQSYNEQFF. DNA for the CDR3: TGCAGCGTATCCCCGGGACAGTCCTACAATGAGCAGTTCTTC.

The J gene is TRBJ2-2, the V gene TRBV5-5; D call uncertain. This CDR3 has 13 residues. Germline assignment: CDR1 SGHKS and CDR2 YYEKEE (reference sequence). Trimming removed 0 bases at V and 5 bases at J, with 5 bases between. CDR3 region: CASSLEGTGELFF. The CDR3 DNA reads TGTGCCAGCAGCTTGGAAGGGACCGGGGAGCTGTTTTTT.

This clone was found once. The chain carries TRBV5-5 and TRBJ2-3; 13 positions agree with TRBD2. The CDR3 is 16 residues long. The J segment lost 4 bases and the V segment lost 0 bases, leaving 2 bases of the junction unmatched. Looked up from germline, CDR1 is SGHKS and CDR2 is YYEKEE (reference sequence). The CDR3 sequence is CASSLGLAGGADTQYF. The CDR3 DNA follows: TGTGCCAGCAGCTTGGGACTAGCGGGAGGCGCAGATACGCAGTATTTT.

The chain has TRBV27 and TRBJ1-3, with a tentative D call TRBD1 (6 bases). The V end was cut by 0 bases, the J end by 0 bases, with 12 bases between. The germline V gene encodes CDR1 MNHEY and CDR2 SMNVEV (reference sequence). The CDR3 extends over 17 amino acids. The CDR3 nucleotides read TGTGCCAGCAGTTTATCACTTACAGGGAGCTCTGGAAACACCATATATTTT. Its protein product is CASSLSLTGSSGNTIYF.

V and J are TRBV6-5 and TRBJ2-5; 7 bases map to TRBD2. Gene TRBJ2-7 matches the end of the DNA better, so the J call may be wrong. In germline, CDR1 is MNHEY, CDR2 SVGAGI. This CDR3 comprises 15 residues. The chain's CDR3 is CASSYDGGNSYEQYF. The CDR3 DNA sequence: TGTGCCAGCAGTTACGACGGGGGGAACTCCTACGAGCAGTACTTC.

As to this clone: This sample includes further DNA sequences coding for the same CDR3. V and J are TRBV7-9 and TRBJ2-7; the D gene is possibly TRBD1 (5 bases). Germline CDR1 is SEHNR and CDR2 is FQNEAQ (reference sequence). V lost 4 bases, J lost 0 bases, and 7 bases lay in between. The CDR3 extends over 13 amino acids. The chain's CDR3 is CASSSGISYEQYF. The CDR3 coding sequence is TGTGCCAGCAGCTCAGGGATCTCCTACGAGCAGTACTTC.

This clone was recorded once. The CDR3 sequence: CASSEPLGQMTYEQYF. CDR3 sequence (DNA): TGCGCCAGCAGTGAGCCCTTAGGACAAATGACCTACGAGCAGTACTTC. This chain uses TRBV10-2 with TRBJ2-7, with D tentatively TRBD1 (5 bases). V lost 2 bases, J lost 2 bases, and 16 bases lay in between. The germline CDR1 and CDR2 sequences are WSHSY and SAAADI. The CDR3 covers 16 residues.

This sequence joins TRBV16 and TRBJ1-6; no firm D call. Germline CDR1 KGHSY, CDR2 FQNENV. Trimming left V 3 bases short and J 8 bases short, with 17 bases between. The CDR3 consists of 16 residues. Here the CDR3 reads CASSHFGRSLDSPLHF. Here the CDR3 DNA reads TGTGCCAGCAGCCACTTCGGTCGTTCATTGGATTCACCCCTCCACTTT.

The rearrangement uses TRBV21-1 and TRBJ1-1; TRBD1, as called in the table, went unchecked against the DNA. TRBV21-1 is an annotated pseudogene. CDR3 length: 15 amino acids. CDR3 coding DNA: TGTGCCAGCAGCCACAACAGGACACGAAACACTGAAGCTTTCTTT. Amino acids: CASSHNRTRNTEAFF.

This chain joins TRBV13 and TRBJ1-1, with D uncertain. Germline CDR1 is PRHDT and CDR2 is FYEKMQ (reference sequence). This CDR3 region has 12 residues. Trimming cost V 0 bases and J 5 bases, with 4 bases left between them. The CDR3 spells CASSLGPTEAFF. CDR3 DNA sequence: TGTGCCAGCAGCTTAGGACCGACTGAAGCTTTCTTT.

V gene TRBV13 combines with J gene TRBJ1-2; 7 bases fit TRBD1. The CDR3 covers 14 residues. CDR1 is PRHDT, CDR2 FYEKMQ, per germline (reference sequence). V was pared by 5 bases and J by 5 bases, with 8 bases of the junction left unmatched. CDR3 in amino acids: CASSGGTDGYGYTF. The CDR3 DNA reads as TGTGCCAGCAGCGGGGGGACAGATGGGTATGGCTACACCTTC.

This clone was picked up one time. The gene calls are TRBV2 and TRBJ1-3, with D hard to call. V lost 1 base and J 2 bases, leaving 12 bases between the germline ends. The germline gives CDR1 SNHLY, CDR2 FYNNEI. The CDR3 loop spans 16 amino acids. For the CDR3, the DNA is TGTGCCAGCAGTGAAGGTGTGAGAGTCGCTGGAAACACCATATATTTT. Residues: CASSEGVRVAGNTIYF.

V gene TRBV5-4 combines with J gene TRBJ2-7, with TRBD2 matching 7 bases. The CDR3 totals 13 residues. Unmatched junction bases numbered 5, after V lost 4 bases and J lost 4 bases. Per the germline V gene, CDR1 is SGHNT and CDR2 is YYREEE (reference sequence). The CDR3 nucleotides read TGTGCCAGCAGCACGTGGGGGGGTTACGAGCAGTACTTC. Translating gives CASSTWGGYEQYF.

The CDR3: CASSPGRGNNEQFF. Written as DNA, the CDR3 is TGTGCCAGCTCACCTGGGCGCGGTAACAATGAGCAGTTCTTC. This rearrangement joins TRBV6-5 to TRBJ2-1; no clear D gene. V was shortened by 8 bases and J by 5 bases, with 16 bases between the two germline ends. The CDR3 contains 14 residues. CDR1 MNHEY and CDR2 SVGAGI come from the germline V gene.